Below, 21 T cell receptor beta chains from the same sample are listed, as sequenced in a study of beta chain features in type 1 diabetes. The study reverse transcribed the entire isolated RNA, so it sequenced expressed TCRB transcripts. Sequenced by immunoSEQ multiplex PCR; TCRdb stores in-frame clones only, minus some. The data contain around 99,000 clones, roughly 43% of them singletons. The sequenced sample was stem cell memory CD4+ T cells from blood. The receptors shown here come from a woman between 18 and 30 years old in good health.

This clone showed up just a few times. CDR3 sequence: CASSYGGTGITTF. The CDR3 region has the DNA TGTGCCAGCAGCTATGGAGGGACAGGGATTACGACCTTC. V gene TRBV5-4 combines with J gene TRBJ1-2; 9 bases map to TRBD1. V lost 3 bases to trimming and J lost 14 bases; unmatched junction nucleotides: 11. CDR1 SGHNT and CDR2 YYREEE come from the germline V gene (reference sequence). CDR3 size: 13 residues. The whole variable domain, filled in from reference TRBV5-4 and TRBJ1-2, reads ETGVTQSPTHLIKTRGQQVTLRCSSQSGHNTVSWYQQALGQGPQFIFQYYREEENGRGNFPPRFSGLQFPNYSSELNVNALELDDSALYLCASSYGGTGITTFGSGTRLTVV.

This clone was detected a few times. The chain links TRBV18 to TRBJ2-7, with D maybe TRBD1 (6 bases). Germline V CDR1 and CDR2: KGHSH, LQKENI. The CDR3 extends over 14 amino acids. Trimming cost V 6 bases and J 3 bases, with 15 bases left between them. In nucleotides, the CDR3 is TGTGCCAGCTCCGCCACAGGGAGAAGCTACGAGCAGTACTTC. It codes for CASSATGRSYEQYF.

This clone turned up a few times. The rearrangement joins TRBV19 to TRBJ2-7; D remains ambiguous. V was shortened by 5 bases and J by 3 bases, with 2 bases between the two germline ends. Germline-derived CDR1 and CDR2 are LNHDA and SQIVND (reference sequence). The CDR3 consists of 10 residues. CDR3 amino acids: CASSYYEQYF. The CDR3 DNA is TGTGCCAGTAGTTACTACGAGCAGTACTTC.

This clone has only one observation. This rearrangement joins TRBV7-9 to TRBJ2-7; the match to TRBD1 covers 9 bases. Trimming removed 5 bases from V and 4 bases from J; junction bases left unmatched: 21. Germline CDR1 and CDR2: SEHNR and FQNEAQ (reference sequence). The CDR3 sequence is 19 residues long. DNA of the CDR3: TGTGCCAGCAGCCCCTCCGTCGGACAGGGGAGGGAACTGACTTACGAGCAGTACTTC. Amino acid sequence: CASSPSVGQGRELTYEQYF.

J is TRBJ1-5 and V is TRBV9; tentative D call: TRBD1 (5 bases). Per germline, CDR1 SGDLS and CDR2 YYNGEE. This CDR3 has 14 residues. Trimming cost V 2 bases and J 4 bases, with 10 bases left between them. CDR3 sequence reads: CASSVTAGNQPQHF. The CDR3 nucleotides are TGTGCCAGCAGCGTCACAGCAGGGAATCAGCCCCAGCATTTT.

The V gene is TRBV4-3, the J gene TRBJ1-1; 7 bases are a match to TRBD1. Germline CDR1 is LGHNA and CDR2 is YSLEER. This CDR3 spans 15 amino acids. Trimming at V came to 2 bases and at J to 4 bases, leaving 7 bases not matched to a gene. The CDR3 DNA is TGCGCCAGCAGCCAAATACATTCAGGGGGCACTGAAGCTTTCTTT. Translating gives CASSQIHSGGTEAFF.

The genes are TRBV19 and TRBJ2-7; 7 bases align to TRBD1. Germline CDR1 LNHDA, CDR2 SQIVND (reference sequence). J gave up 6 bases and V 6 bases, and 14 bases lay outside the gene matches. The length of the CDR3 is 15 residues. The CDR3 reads CASRHRQGMVGEQYF. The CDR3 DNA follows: TGTGCCAGTAGGCATAGACAGGGAATGGTGGGCGAGCAGTACTTC.

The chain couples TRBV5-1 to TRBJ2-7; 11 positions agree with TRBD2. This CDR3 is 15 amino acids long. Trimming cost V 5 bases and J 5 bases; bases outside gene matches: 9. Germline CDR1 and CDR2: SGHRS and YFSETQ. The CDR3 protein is CASSPRTSGSNEQYF. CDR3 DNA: TGCGCCAGCAGTCCTCGGACTAGCGGGTCCAACGAGCAGTACTTC.

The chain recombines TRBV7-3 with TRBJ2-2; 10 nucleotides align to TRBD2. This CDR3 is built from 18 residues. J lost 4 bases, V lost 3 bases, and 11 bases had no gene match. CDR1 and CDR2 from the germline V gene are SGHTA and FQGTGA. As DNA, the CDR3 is TGTGCCAGCAGCTTGAGCCTAGCGGGAGTTCCGAGCACCGGGGAGCTGTTTTTT. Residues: CASSLSLAGVPSTGELFF.

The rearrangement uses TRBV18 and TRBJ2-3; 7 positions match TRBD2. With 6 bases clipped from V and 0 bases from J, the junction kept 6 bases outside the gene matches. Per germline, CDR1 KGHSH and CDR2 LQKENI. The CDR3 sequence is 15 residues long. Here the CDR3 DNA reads TGTGCCAGCTCTGTGAGCGGGGCCAGCACAGATACGCAGTATTTT. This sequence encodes CASSVSGASTDTQYF.

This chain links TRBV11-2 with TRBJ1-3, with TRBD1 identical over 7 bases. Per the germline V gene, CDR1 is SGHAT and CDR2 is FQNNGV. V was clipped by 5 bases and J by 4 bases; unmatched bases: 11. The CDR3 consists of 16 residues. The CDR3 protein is CASSPSDRPWGNTIYF. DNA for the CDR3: TGTGCCAGCAGCCCCTCGGACAGGCCCTGGGGAAACACCATATATTTT.

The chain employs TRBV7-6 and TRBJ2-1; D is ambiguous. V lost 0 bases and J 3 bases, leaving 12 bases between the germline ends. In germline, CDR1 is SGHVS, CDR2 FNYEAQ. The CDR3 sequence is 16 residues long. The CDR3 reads CASSLAIVPLYNEQFF. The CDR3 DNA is TGTGCCAGCAGCTTAGCTATAGTTCCCCTCTACAATGAGCAGTTCTTC. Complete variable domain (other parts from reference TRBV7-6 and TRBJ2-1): GAGVSQSPRYKVTKRGQDVALRCDPISGHVSLYWYRQALGQGPEFLTYFNYEAQQDKSGLPNDRFSAERPEGSISTLTIQRTEQRDSAMYRCASSLAIVPLYNEQFFGPGTRLTVL.

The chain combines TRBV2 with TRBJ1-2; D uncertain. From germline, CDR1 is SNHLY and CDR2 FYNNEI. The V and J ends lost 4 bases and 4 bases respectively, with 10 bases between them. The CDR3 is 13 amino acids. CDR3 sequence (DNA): TGTGCCAGCAGTGCCAGGCGAACCTATGGCTACACCTTC. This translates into CASSARRTYGYTF.

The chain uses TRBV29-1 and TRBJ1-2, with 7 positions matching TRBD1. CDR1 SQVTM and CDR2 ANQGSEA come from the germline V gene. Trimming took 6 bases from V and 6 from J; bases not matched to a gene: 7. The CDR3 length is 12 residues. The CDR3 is CSVATGDHGYTF. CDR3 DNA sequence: TGCAGCGTCGCAACAGGGGACCATGGCTACACCTTC.

The chain's CDR3 is CSVIAGLEGGEQYF. The CDR3 DNA is TGCAGCGTTATAGCGGGACTGGAGGGAGGCGAGCAGTACTTC. The chain recombines TRBV29-1 with TRBJ2-7, with 8 nucleotides matching TRBD2. The germline CDR1 and CDR2 sequences are SQVTM and ANQGSEA. With 5 bases clipped from V and 6 bases from J, the junction kept 12 bases outside the gene matches. The CDR3 runs to 14 residues.

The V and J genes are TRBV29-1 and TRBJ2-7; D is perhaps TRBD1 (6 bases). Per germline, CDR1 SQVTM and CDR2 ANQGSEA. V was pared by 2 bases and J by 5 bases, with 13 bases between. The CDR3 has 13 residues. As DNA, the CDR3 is TGCAGCGTTGAAACAGGGTTTGTGGACGAGCAGTACTTC. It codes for CSVETGFVDEQYF.

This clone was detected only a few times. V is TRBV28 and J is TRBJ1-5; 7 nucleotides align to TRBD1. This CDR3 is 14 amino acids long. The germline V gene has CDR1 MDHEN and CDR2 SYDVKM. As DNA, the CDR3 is TGTGCGTCAAGGGAATACAGGGGTAACGAGCCCCAGCATTTT. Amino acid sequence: CASREYRGNEPQHF.

The CDR3 here is CATRSTGGSYEQYF. The CDR3 DNA reads as TGTGCCACCAGATCAACAGGGGGGTCCTACGAGCAGTACTTC. J is TRBJ2-7 and V is TRBV15; 8 bases are shared with TRBD1. The length of the CDR3 is 14 residues. CDR1 LNHNV and CDR2 YYDKDF come from the germline V gene (reference sequence). J lost 1 base, V lost 6 bases, and 5 bases had no gene match.

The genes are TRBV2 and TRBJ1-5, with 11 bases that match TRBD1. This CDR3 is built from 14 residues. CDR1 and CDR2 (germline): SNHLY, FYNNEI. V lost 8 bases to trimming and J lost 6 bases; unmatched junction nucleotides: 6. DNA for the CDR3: TGTGCCAGCCGTTTCGGGACAGGGGGTCAGCCCCAGCATTTT. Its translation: CASRFGTGGQPQHF.

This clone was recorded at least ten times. The CDR3 loop reads CASSPQGATYEQYF. In nucleotides, the CDR3 is TGTGCCAGCAGCCCCCAGGGGGCGACCTACGAGCAGTACTTC. The chain uses TRBV7-9 and TRBJ2-7; 8 bases are shared with TRBD1. The trim removed 5 bases at V and 2 bases at J, leaving 5 bases unmatched. This CDR3 is 14 amino acids long. Per germline, CDR1 SEHNR and CDR2 FQNEAQ (reference sequence).

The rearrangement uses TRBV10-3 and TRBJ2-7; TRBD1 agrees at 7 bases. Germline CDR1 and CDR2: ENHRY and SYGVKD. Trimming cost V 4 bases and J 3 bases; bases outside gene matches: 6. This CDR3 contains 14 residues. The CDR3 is CAISGRTGRYEQYF. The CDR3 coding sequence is TGTGCCATCAGTGGGAGGACAGGACGCTACGAGCAGTACTTC.